This passage covers 17 T cell receptor beta chains from one sample sequenced in a study of cytomegalovirus exposure and HLA in healthy donors. The PCR used 60 Vbeta and 13 Jbeta primers. TCRdb's copy holds only in-frame clones and misses some; the assay was immunoSEQ multiplex PCR. This sample yields approximately 250,000 clones, of which around 80% are seen a single time; under 0.6% belongs to the top ten. Sequencing used PBMCs. These receptors were obtained from a boy aged 10-17 years in good health and CMV-seronegative.

The rearrangement links TRBV7-9 to TRBJ2-7; TRBD1 agrees at 10 bases. Losses at the gene ends were 5 bases for V and 5 bases for J; bases not matched to a gene: 9. CDR3 length: 15 residues. Germline V gene lookup returns CDR1 SEHNR and CDR2 FQNEAQ (reference sequence). The CDR3 sequence: CASSSQDRGMNEQYF. The CDR3, as DNA: TGTGCCAGCAGCAGCCAGGACAGGGGGATGAACGAGCAGTACTTC.

The chain is built from TRBV11-1 and TRBJ2-7; 7 nucleotides line up with TRBD2. The junction had 0 bases not matched to a gene; V was cut back by 1 base and J by 6 bases. The CDR3 covers 12 residues. Germline CDR1 is SGHAT and CDR2 is FQDESV (reference sequence). Here the CDR3 reads CASSLGEGEQYF. The CDR3 nucleotides are TGTGCCAGCAGCTTAGGGGAGGGCGAGCAGTACTTC.

The chain joins TRBV6-6 to TRBJ1-1; D gene unclear. The CDR3 runs to 16 residues. Per the germline V gene, CDR1 is MNHNY and CDR2 is SVGAGI (reference sequence). Between the trimmed V and J ends, which lost 2 bases and 1 base, there was a span of 14 bases. The CDR3 nucleotides are TGTGCCAGCAGTTACCAGTCGCGGCGTGGGAACACTGAAGCTTTCTTT. This sequence encodes CASSYQSRRGNTEAFF.

The V gene is TRBV7-9, the J gene TRBJ2-7; D is uncertain. This CDR3 spans 13 amino acids. Germline V gene data show CDR1 as SEHNR and CDR2 as FQNEAQ (reference sequence). Trimming shortened V by 5 bases and J by 3 bases, and 11 bases separated the two germline ends. CDR3 in DNA: TGTGCCAGCAGCCCTCTAAATATCTACGAGCAGTACTTC. This translates into CASSPLNIYEQYF.

The rearrangement joins TRBV19 to TRBJ2-7; TRBD1 agrees at 8 bases. V lost 3 bases and J lost 2; bases outside the gene matches: 6. The CDR3 loop spans 15 amino acids. The germline V gene has CDR1 LNHDA and CDR2 SQIVND (reference sequence). The CDR3 sequence: CASSIGTGGTYEQYF. The CDR3 region has the DNA TGTGCCAGTAGTATCGGCACAGGGGGTACCTACGAGCAGTACTTC.

Only a few counts were recorded for this clone. The chain links TRBV7-8 to TRBJ2-7; maybe TRBD2 (5 bases). Trimming pared 7 bases from V and 2 bases from J, leaving 18 bases between. Germline V gives CDR1 SGHVS, CDR2 FQNEAQ. CDR3 length equals 15 residues. CDR3 sequence: CASTRGRVGPYEQYF. The CDR3, as DNA: TGTGCCAGCACCCGAGGGCGGGTCGGCCCCTACGAGCAGTACTTC.

The J gene is TRBJ1-4, the V gene TRBV18, with TRBD1 identical over 11 bases. Germline lookup yields CDR1 KGHSH and CDR2 LQKENI. The V gene end was trimmed by 2 bases and the J gene end by 6 bases; junction bases not matched to a gene: 5. The CDR3 runs to 16 residues. The CDR3 loop reads CASSPRTGGIDEKLFF. DNA for the CDR3: TGTGCCAGCTCACCAAGGACAGGGGGCATTGATGAAAAACTGTTTTTT.

V usage is TRBV10-3 and J usage is TRBJ1-1; the D gene is possibly TRBD1 (5 bases). Deletions cut 3 bases from V and 3 bases from J, with 11 bases between. CDR1 ENHRY and CDR2 SYGVKD come from the germline V gene. The CDR3 spans 14 residues. Here the CDR3 DNA reads TGTGCCATCAGTGAAGGGACTCGGGACACTGAAGCTTTCTTT. Its protein product is CAISEGTRDTEAFF.

This clone was observed a few times. The chain has TRBV29-1 and TRBJ1-1, with D possibly being TRBD1 (6 bases). The CDR3 contains 13 residues. Looked up from germline, CDR1 is SQVTM and CDR2 is ANQGSEA. Trimming took 5 bases from V and 5 from J, leaving 15 bases between them. The CDR3 DNA sequence: TGCAGCGTTTTGGTAGGGGGGGGTACTGAAGCTTTCTTT. This translates into CSVLVGGGTEAFF.

The rearrangement links TRBV30 to TRBJ1-1, with 8 bases matching TRBD1. The CDR3 totals 13 residues. Germline CDR1 and CDR2: GTSNPN and SVGIG (reference sequence). V lost 5 bases and J lost 1; bases outside the gene matches: 3. CDR3 nucleotide sequence: TGTGCCTGGGGGCAGGGGGCGAACACTGAAGCTTTCTTT. Translated: CAWGQGANTEAFF. Combining the CDR3 with reference TRBV30 and TRBJ1-1 gives the whole variable domain SQTIHQWPATLVQPVGSPLSLECTVEGTSNPNLYWYRQAAGRGLQLLFYSVGIGQISSEVPQNLSASRPQDRQFILSSKKLLLSDSGFYLCAWGQGANTEAFFGQGTRLTVV.

The chain is built from TRBV6-1 and TRBJ2-7; 7 bases align to TRBD1. The V gene's germline CDR1 is MNHNS and CDR2 SASEGT. With 10 bases clipped from V and 2 bases from J, the junction kept 8 bases outside the gene matches. This CDR3 contains 13 residues. The CDR3 bases are TGTGCCACAGGACAGGTCGGAGCCTACGAGCAGTACTTC. Its translation: CATGQVGAYEQYF.

This clone was observed a few times. The chain carries TRBV10-3 and TRBJ1-5; perhaps TRBD1 as D (5 bases). CDR1 is ENHRY, CDR2 SYGVKD, per germline. The CDR3 runs to 17 residues. V lost 3 bases to trimming and J lost 0 bases, with 15 bases between them. The CDR3 region is CAISEFDSYYSNQPQHF. The CDR3 DNA is TGTGCCATCAGTGAATTCGACAGTTACTATAGCAATCAGCCCCAGCATTTT.

The V and J genes are TRBV4-1 and TRBJ2-7; 9 positions agree with TRBD2. Germline CDR1 reads MGHRA; CDR2 reads YSYEKL. The CDR3 contains 15 residues. V dropped 4 bases and J dropped 4; count of bases not matched to a gene: 8. The CDR3 DNA sequence: TGCGCCAGCAGCCCCACGGAGCGGGAGGCTTACGAGCAGTACTTC. Translated, it gives CASSPTEREAYEQYF.

This clone has a single count. V usage is TRBV27 and J usage is TRBJ1-2, with 10 bases lining up with TRBD1. CDR3 length equals 13 residues. After removal of 4 bases from V and 4 bases from J, the junction contained 0 bases not matched to a gene. Germline loops: CDR1 MNHEY, CDR2 SMNVEV (reference sequence). The chain's CDR3 is CASSWTGGYGYTF. The CDR3, as DNA: TGTGCCAGCAGTTGGACAGGGGGCTATGGCTACACCTTC.

This chain links TRBV27 with TRBJ2-1; 9 nucleotides match TRBD2. V trimming: 3 bases; J trimming: 2 bases; junction bases outside the gene matches: 2. The CDR3 is 15 amino acids. Germline-derived CDR1 and CDR2 are MNHEY and SMNVEV (reference sequence). The CDR3 here is CASSLRGGTYNEQFF. The CDR3 DNA follows: TGTGCCAGCAGTTTGCGGGGGGGGACCTACAATGAGCAGTTCTTC.

The chain is built from TRBV30 and TRBJ2-1; 8 nucleotides match TRBD2. This CDR3 region has 13 residues. V lost 3 bases, J lost 14 bases, and 12 bases stayed unmatched. Germline lookup yields CDR1 GTSNPN and CDR2 SVGIG (reference sequence). The DNA for the CDR3 is TGTGCCTGGAGCGTGACTAGCGAATCGATCGAGTTCTTC. It specifies CAWSVTSESIEFF.

The rearrangement joins TRBV6-1 to TRBJ1-4; TRBD1 might be the D (6 bases). Per germline, CDR1 MNHNS and CDR2 SASEGT. V shed 7 bases and J shed 9 bases, with 18 bases lying between them. The CDR3 loop spans 14 amino acids. The CDR3 nucleotides are TGTGCCAGCACCGTAACAGGGTCGGGAAAAAAACTGTTTTTT. Translated, it gives CASTVTGSGKKLFF.